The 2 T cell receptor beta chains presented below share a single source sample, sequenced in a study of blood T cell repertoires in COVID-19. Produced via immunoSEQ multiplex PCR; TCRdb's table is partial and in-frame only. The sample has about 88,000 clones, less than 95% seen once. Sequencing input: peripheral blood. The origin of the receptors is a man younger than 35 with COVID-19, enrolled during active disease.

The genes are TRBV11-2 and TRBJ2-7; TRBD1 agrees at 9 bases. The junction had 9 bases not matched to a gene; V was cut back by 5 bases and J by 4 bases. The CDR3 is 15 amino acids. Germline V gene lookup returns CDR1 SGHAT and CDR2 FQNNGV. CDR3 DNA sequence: TGTGCCAGCAGCCCCTACAGGGGGCGAGGGTACGAGCAGTACTTC. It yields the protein CASSPYRGRGYEQYF.

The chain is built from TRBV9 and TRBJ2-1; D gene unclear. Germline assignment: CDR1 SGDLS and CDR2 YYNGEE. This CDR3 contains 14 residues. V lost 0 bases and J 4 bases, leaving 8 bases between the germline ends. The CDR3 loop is CASSVEAGYNEQFF. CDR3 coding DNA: TGTGCCAGCAGCGTAGAGGCAGGTTACAATGAGCAGTTCTTC.